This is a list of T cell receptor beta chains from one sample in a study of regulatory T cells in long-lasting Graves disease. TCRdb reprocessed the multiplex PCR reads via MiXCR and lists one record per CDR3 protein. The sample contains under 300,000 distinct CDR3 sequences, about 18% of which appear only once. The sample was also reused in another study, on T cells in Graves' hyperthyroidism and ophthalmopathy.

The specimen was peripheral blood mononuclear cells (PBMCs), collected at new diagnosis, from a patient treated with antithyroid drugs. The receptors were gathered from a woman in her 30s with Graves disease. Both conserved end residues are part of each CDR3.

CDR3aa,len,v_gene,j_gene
CASSFTVSKETQYF,14,TRBV5-1,TRBJ2-5
CASSRTGDNYNEQFF,15,TRBV7-2,TRBJ2-1
CATSEGDRNTEAFF,14,TRBV24-1,TRBJ1-1
CAISESINGENGYTF,15,TRBV10-3,TRBJ1-2
CASSLGDNEQFF,12,TRBV5-1,TRBJ2-1
CASSLVRTPNTEAFF,15,TRBV5-6,TRBJ1-1
CSARAYQGARSYEQYF,16,TRBV20-1,TRBJ2-7
CASSGTGTSYTF,12,TRBV6-1,TRBJ1-2
CASSYSGGYEQFF,13,TRBV6-2/TRBV6-3,TRBJ2-1
CASSLLAGGLGDTQYF,16,TRBV7-9,TRBJ2-3
CASSRTGGANTGELFF,16,TRBV2,TRBJ2-2
CASSQIQGAWETQYF,15,TRBV6-2/TRBV6-3,TRBJ2-5
CASFRPGNGYTF,12,TRBV2,TRBJ1-2
CSVSEKSYNSPLHF,14,TRBV29-1,TRBJ1-6
CASSRTSGYQETQYF,15,TRBV7-3,TRBJ2-5
CASSLDLAGGQTQETQYF,18,TRBV11-2,NA
CASLGQGQETQYF,13,TRBV5-1,TRBJ2-5
CSALDSIISNQPQHF,15,TRBV20-1,TRBJ1-5
CASSLDGSGGQPQHF,15,TRBV5-1,TRBJ1-5
CASSSGRGYSYEQYF,15,TRBV11-1,TRBJ2-7
CASSLWLGNTIYF,13,TRBV12-3/TRBV12-4,TRBJ1-3
CASPGLAGGPSTDTQYF,17,TRBV2,TRBJ2-3
CASSTPGQGHYGYTF,15,TRBV7-2,TRBJ1-2
CSARESQGLVGYTF,14,TRBV20-1,TRBJ1-2
CASSLRVPNTGELFF,15,TRBV7-8,TRBJ2-2
CSASSRFSTDTQYF,14,TRBV20-1,TRBJ2-3
CASSSGLAGGVVDTQYF,17,TRBV6-2/TRBV6-3,TRBJ2-3
CASSLVGREQYF,12,TRBV12-3/TRBV12-4,TRBJ2-7
CSAGQGAAGTEAFF,14,TRBV20-1,TRBJ1-1
CASSIQGIYGYTF,13,TRBV12-3/TRBV12-4,TRBJ1-2
CASSQAGTGGSQPQHF,16,TRBV4-1,TRBJ1-5
CATSRVREEPQHF,13,TRBV15,TRBJ1-5
CASSYGGAPFEAFF,14,TRBV6-5,TRBJ1-1
CASSLTGTEKNIQYF,15,TRBV2,TRBJ2-4
CSARDGTSGGAYNEQFF,17,TRBV20-1,TRBJ2-1
CASTPPGGSAYEQYF,15,TRBV2,TRBJ2-7
CASSRTYEDTEAFF,14,TRBV3-1,TRBJ1-1
CASSLYPDYSNQPQHF,16,TRBV28,TRBJ1-5
CASSDSGDNSPLHF,14,TRBV2,TRBJ1-6
CASEPGLAAQPTDTQYF,17,TRBV5-1,TRBJ2-3
CSVLYQPGTPLHF,13,TRBV29-1,TRBJ1-6
CASDSGGNTIYF,12,TRBV19,TRBJ1-3
CASSQPTRGQSNYGYTF,17,TRBV4-1,TRBJ1-2
CASSENVGKSSSGNTIYF,18,TRBV6-2/TRBV6-3,TRBJ1-3
CASSYMMFETGAPNEKLFF,19,TRBV7-6,TRBJ1-4
CASSDPRTGRNTGELFF,17,TRBV6-1,TRBJ2-2
CSAEDRDYEQYF,12,TRBV20-1,TRBJ2-7
CASSLGSHRVAFF,13,TRBV11-2,TRBJ1-1
CASSSSGARGETQYF,15,TRBV5-8,TRBJ2-5
CASRSLAGGGETQYF,15,TRBV12-3/TRBV12-4,TRBJ2-5
CASSAPTGTGINSPLHF,17,TRBV9,TRBJ1-6
CASSPSTGGQPQHF,14,TRBV12-3/TRBV12-4,TRBJ1-5
CASSSYTGAYEQYF,14,TRBV11-2,TRBJ2-7
CASSQTSGTLGEQYF,15,TRBV3-1,TRBJ2-7
CASRLRLGSNQPQHF,15,TRBV28,TRBJ1-5
CASTLAGGVTDTQYF,15,TRBV12-3/TRBV12-4,TRBJ2-3
CASRSFPRTKTGELFF,16,TRBV6-1,TRBJ2-2